The clone carrying this TCR beta chain has ten or more counts. Its antigen remains unidentified. Breast cancer patients provided tissue from their axillary draining lymph nodes. This sample was taken from a study of breast tumors, draining lymph nodes, adjacent tissues. The CDR3 contains 13 residues. From germline, CDR1 is DFQATT and CDR2 SNEGSKA (reference sequence). V lost 6 bases, J lost 0 bases, and 10 bases lay in between. TCRdb itself ran the multiplex PCR reads through MiXCR, one entry per CDR3 protein. The sample records 120,000 or so distinct CDR3 sequences, about 20% being singletons. Findings and limits, study-wide: Tumor TCR diversity was below lymph nodes but above nontumor tissue. Data fit most tumor T cells coming from lymph node, expanding in tumor.

V usage is TRBV20-1 and J usage is TRBJ2-3, with a tentative D call TRBD1 (6 bases). The TCR originated in a female donor with breast cancer. Some clones in this sample may be carry-over from other donors' samples. The material sequenced was axillary lymph node tissue. The CDR3, as DNA: TGCAGTGCCGCCGACAGGAGCACAGATACGCAGTATTTT. It codes for CSAADRSTDTQYF.